The T cell receptor beta chain described here comes from a study of vaccination and CD4 T cells after COVID-19. Cultured CD4+ T cells had their DNA profiled by the Oncomine TCR Beta short-read assay. TCRdb re-called the PCR reads with MiXCR, one entry per CDR3 protein. The table lists more than 9,000 distinct CDR3 sequences, roughly 41% of them singletons. This clonotype was seen a few times. Its antigen is undetermined. Germline V gene lookup returns CDR1 SGHAT and CDR2 FQNNGV. The ends were cut back, 5 bases at V and 2 bases at J, with 15 bases in the middle. CDR3 length equals 15 residues. The treatment: roughly ten-day PBMC culture with coronavirus spike peptide pools or control peptides (ViraFEST assay).

This specimen was CD4+ T cells from blood, cultured in vitro, taken after SARS-CoV-2 vaccination. This TCR was recovered from a human donor who had recovered from COVID-19. This chain joins TRBV11-2 and TRBJ1-2, with D unresolved. CDR3 residues: CASSPEAALNYGYTF. For the CDR3, the DNA is TGTGCCAGCAGCCCCGAGGCAGCCCTAAACTATGGCTACACCTTC. Full variable domain (rest looked up from reference TRBV11-2 and TRBJ1-2): EAGVAQSPRYKIIEKRQSVAFWCNPISGHATLYWYQQILGQGPKLLIQFQNNGVVDDSQLPKDRFSAERLKGVDSTLKIQPAKLEDSAVYLCASSPEAALNYGYTFGSGTRLTVV.